One and the same sample provided the 4 T cell receptor beta chains below, sequenced in a study of cytomegalovirus exposure and HLA in healthy donors. PCR involved 60 Vbeta and 13 Jbeta primers. Profiling relied on immunoSEQ multiplex PCR, and the TCRdb table lists in-frame clones only, not all of them. Altogether some 110,000 clones are present, 10% being singletons, with the ten largest covering more than 5%. Material: PBMCs. Source of these receptors: a man aged 35 to 55 in good health and CMV-seropositive.

This clone was counted only a few times. Here the CDR3 DNA reads TGTGCCAGCAGGAGGGCCTACGAGCAGTACTTC. Protein sequence: CASRRAYEQYF. The rearrangement joins TRBV2 to TRBJ2-7; possible D gene TRBD2, 5 bases. The germline CDR1 and CDR2 sequences are SNHLY and FYNNEI. Between the trimmed V and J ends, which lost 6 bases and 2 bases, there was a span of 5 bases. The CDR3 is 11 amino acids.

The chain employs TRBV25-1 and TRBJ1-2; D possibly corresponds to TRBD1 (6 bases). V lost 6 bases and J 4 bases, leaving 12 bases between the germline ends. The CDR3 is 13 residues long. Germline CDR1 reads MGHDK; CDR2 reads SYGVNS. CDR3 sequence reads: CASSAGQSYGYTF. The CDR3 coding sequence is TGTGCCAGCAGCGCCGGACAGAGCTATGGCTACACCTTC.

This clone was observed a handful of times. The genes are TRBV29-1 and TRBJ2-7; 13 positions match TRBD2. The CDR3 runs 13 residues. The V gene's germline CDR1 is SQVTM and CDR2 ANQGSEA. V gave up 4 bases and J gave up 4 bases; unmatched junction bases: 1. CDR3 region: CSVGTSGRYEQYF. The CDR3 DNA sequence: TGCAGCGTTGGGACTAGCGGGAGATACGAGCAGTACTTC.

This chain joins TRBV9 and TRBJ1-5; possibly TRBD1 for D (6 bases). The CDR3 contains 13 residues. The germline V gene encodes CDR1 SGDLS and CDR2 YYNGEE. Trimming cost V 4 bases and J 5 bases, with 10 bases left between them. CDR3 loop: CASSPDSDQPQHF. The CDR3 DNA sequence: TGTGCCAGCAGCCCGGACAGTGATCAGCCCCAGCATTTT.